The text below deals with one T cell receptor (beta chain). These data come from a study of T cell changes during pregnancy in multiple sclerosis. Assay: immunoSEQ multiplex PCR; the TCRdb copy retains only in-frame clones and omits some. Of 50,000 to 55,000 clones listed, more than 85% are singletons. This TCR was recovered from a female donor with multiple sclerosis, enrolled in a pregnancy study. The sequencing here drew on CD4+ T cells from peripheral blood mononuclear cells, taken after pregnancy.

The CDR3 nucleotides are TGTGCCAGCAGCTTTGAAGGGGCCAGGGGGACTGAAGCTTTCTTT. As protein: CASSFEGARGTEAFF. This chain joins TRBV5-4 and TRBJ1-1; 7 nucleotides agree with TRBD1. CDR3 length: 15 residues. V dropped 2 bases and J dropped 5; count of bases not matched to a gene: 9. From germline, CDR1 is SGHNT and CDR2 YYREEE (reference sequence).